This T cell receptor (beta chain) was documented in a study of CD4 T cell repertoires in COVID-19. The CDR3 is 15 residues long. The junction had 5 bases not matched to a gene; V was cut back by 4 bases and J by 2 bases. Germline CDR1 and CDR2: MGHDK and SYGVNS. TCRdb's table, derived via immunoSEQ multiplex PCR, lists solely in-frame clones and lacks some. The sample records about 75,000 clones, about 83% being singletons. The chain carries TRBV25-1 and TRBJ2-3, with 8 bases lining up with TRBD2. The TCR originated in a human donor who had COVID-19. Sample: CD4+ T cells from peripheral blood, taken after recovery from COVID-19. CDR3 protein: CASSGTGGPTDTQYF. As DNA, the CDR3 is TGTGCCAGCAGTGGGACGGGAGGGCCCACAGATACGCAGTATTTT.